This paragraph covers one TCR beta chain sequence. Original processing methods: Amplification with reference gene primers provided the estimates of nucleated cell counts. The table came from immunoSEQ multiplex PCR; TCRdb's copy has only in-frame clones and leaves some out. V and J calls and clone size are given by that table; D and trimming were obtained from the DNA. The table lists about 180,000 clones, 83% of them singletons. The record originates from a study of blood T cell repertoires in COVID-19. This CDR3 has 15 amino acids. V was pared by 5 bases and J by 4 bases, with 15 bases between. CDR1 LGHNA and CDR2 YNFKEQ come from the germline V gene.

This clonotype was obtained from a human donor in a cohort sampled during active COVID-19. This rearrangement joins TRBV4-2 to TRBJ2-1; D is possibly TRBD1 (6 bases). Sequenced: peripheral blood. The CDR3 loop is CASSSDRLEYNEQFF. The CDR3 bases are TGTGCCAGCAGCTCTGACAGGCTTGAGTACAATGAGCAGTTCTTC.